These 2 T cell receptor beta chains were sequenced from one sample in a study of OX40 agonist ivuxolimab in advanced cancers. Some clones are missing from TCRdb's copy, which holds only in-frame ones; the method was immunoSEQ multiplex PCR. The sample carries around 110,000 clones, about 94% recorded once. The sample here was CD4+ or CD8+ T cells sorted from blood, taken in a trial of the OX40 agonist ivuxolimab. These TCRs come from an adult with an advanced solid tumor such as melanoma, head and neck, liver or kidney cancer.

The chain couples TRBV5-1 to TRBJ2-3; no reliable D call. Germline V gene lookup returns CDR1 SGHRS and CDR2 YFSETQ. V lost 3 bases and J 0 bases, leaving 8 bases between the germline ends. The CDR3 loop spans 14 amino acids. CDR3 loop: CASSSQTSTDTQYF. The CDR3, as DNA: TGCGCCAGCAGCTCACAAACTAGCACAGATACGCAGTATTTT.

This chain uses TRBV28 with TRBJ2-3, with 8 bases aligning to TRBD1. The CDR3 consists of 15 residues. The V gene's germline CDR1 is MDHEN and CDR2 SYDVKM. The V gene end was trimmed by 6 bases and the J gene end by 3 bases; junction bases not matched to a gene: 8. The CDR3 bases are TGTGCCAGCAGGCTACAGGGGGTGAGAACAGATACGCAGTATTTT. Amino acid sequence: CASRLQGVRTDTQYF.